A selection of T cell receptor beta chains follows, all from one sample in a study of cytotoxic CD8 clonotypes in ibrutinib-treated CLL. Data came from immunoSEQ multiplex PCR; TCRdb stores just in-frame clones and leaves some out. The sample holds around 60,000 clones, less than 60% seen once. The sample in question was PBMCs, obtained after 12 months of ibrutinib treatment. Receptors originate from a human donor with chronic lymphocytic leukemia. Both conserved end residues are part of each CDR3. A D gene is named only where the DNA matches it firmly. Rows may omit the clone size; those that give it use once, few, many or a size class.

19	TRBD1	few	TRBV5-4	TRBJ2-1	TGTGCCAGCAGCTTGGCCAGGGGGAATTTAGCTGAGGGAGTCAACGAGCAGTTCTTC	CASSLARGNLAEGVNEQFF
15	TRBD2	.	TRBV29-1	TRBJ2-7	TGCAGCGTTGAGCGAGCGGGAGGGTTCTCCTACGAGCAGTACTTC	CSVERAGGFSYEQYF
16	.	few	TRBV28	TRBJ1-5	TGTGCCAGCAGTTCCCCTGGGGGGATTTCCAATCAGCCCCAGCATTTT	CASSSPGGISNQPQHF
15	.	.	TRBV5-1	TRBJ1-1	TGCGCCAGCAGCTTACGGGAGGGAGTGAACACTGAAGCTTTCTTT	CASSLREGVNTEAFF
15	.	.	TRBV7-8	TRBJ1-6	TGTGCCAGCAGTCCGGGCAGGGGTCAGAATTCACCCCTCCACTTT	CASSPGRGQNSPLHF
12	.	.	TRBV10-1	TRBJ2-1	TGCGCCAGCAGTGAGCCCCGGGACGGCGGTTTCTTC	CASSEPRDGGFF
14	.	many	TRBV2	TRBJ1-2	TGTGCCAGCAGTGTCTTGACAGCCATCTATGGCTACACCTTC	CASSVLTAIYGYTF
16	TRBD2	.	TRBV15	TRBJ2-3	TGTGCCACCCGGGCTGAGCTAGCGGGGGGGAGGGATACGCAGTATTTT	CATRAELAGGRDTQYF
16	.	.	TRBV25-1	TRBJ2-1	TGTGCCAGCAGCTCCCCCCAGCCCAGCTCCTACAATGAGCAGTTCTTC	CASSSPQPSSYNEQFF
19	.	few	TRBV18	TRBJ1-5	TGTGCCAGCTCACCTATTAGTCCCGGCGGGGCGTATAGCAATCAGCCCCAGCATTTT	CASSPISPGGAYSNQPQHF
16	TRBD1	.	TRBV5-1	TRBJ2-7	TGCGCCAGCAGAGAGCGGAGTCCTCAGGGGGCCTACGAGCAGTACTTC	CASRERSPQGAYEQYF
15	TRBD2	.	TRBV29-1	TRBJ2-1	TGCAGCGGTGACCCGGGACTAGCGGGACCAAATGAGCAGTTCTTC	CSGDPGLAGPNEQFF
13	TRBD1	.	TRBV10-2	TRBJ1-2	TGCGCCAGCAGTTTACAGGGGGACTATGGCTACACCTTC	CASSLQGDYGYTF
15	.	.	TRBV1	TRBJ2-1	TGCACCAGCAGCCTAGGGTGGGGTTTGAACAATGAGCAGTTCTTC	CTSSLGWGLNNEQFF
12	.	many	TRBV6-5	TRBJ2-2	TGTGCCAGCAGATCAGGGACCGGGGAGCTGTTTTTT	CASRSGTGELFF
17	TRBD2	.	TRBV18	TRBJ2-7	TGTGCCAGCTCAGCAATACTCATAGCGGGAGGGCCAAACGAGCAGTACTTC	CASSAILIAGGPNEQYF
12	.	.	TRBV5-6	TRBJ2-7	TGTGCCAGCAGCGTCCAGGGTTACGAGCAGTACTTC	CASSVQGYEQYF
13	.	.	TRBV9	TRBJ2-5	TGTGCCAGCAGCGTGGGGCTGACGGAGACCCAGTACTTC	CASSVGLTETQYF